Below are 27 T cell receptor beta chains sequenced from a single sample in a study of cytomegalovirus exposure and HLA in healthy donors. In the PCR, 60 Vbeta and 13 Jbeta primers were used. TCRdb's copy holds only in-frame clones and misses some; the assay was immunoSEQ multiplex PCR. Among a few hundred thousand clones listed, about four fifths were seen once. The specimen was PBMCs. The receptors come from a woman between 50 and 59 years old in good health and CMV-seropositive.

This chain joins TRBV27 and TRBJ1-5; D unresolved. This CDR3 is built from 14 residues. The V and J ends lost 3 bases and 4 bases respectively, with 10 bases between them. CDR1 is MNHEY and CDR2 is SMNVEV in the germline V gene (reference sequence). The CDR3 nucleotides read TGTGCCAGCAGTTTCGGAACAGATAATCAGCCCCAGCATTTT. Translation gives CASSFGTDNQPQHF.

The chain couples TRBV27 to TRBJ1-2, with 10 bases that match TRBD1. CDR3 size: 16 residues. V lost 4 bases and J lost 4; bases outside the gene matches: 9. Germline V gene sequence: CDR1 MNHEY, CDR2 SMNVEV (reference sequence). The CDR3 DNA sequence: TGTGCCAGCAGTTACAAGGGGACAGGGGCAGGCTATGGCTACACCTTC. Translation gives CASSYKGTGAGYGYTF.

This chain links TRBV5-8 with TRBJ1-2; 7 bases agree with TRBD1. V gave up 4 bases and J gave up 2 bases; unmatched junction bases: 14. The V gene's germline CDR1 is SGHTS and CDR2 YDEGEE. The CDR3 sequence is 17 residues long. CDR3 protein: CASSLTGTVLRNYGYTF. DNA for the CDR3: TGTGCCAGCAGCCTGACCGGGACAGTCTTGAGAAACTATGGCTACACCTTC.

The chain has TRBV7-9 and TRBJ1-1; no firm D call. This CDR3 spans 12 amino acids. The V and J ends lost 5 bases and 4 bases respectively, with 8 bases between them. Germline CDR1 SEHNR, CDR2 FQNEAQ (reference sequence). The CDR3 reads CASSEESTEAFF. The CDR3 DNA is TGTGCCAGCAGCGAGGAGAGCACTGAAGCTTTCTTT.

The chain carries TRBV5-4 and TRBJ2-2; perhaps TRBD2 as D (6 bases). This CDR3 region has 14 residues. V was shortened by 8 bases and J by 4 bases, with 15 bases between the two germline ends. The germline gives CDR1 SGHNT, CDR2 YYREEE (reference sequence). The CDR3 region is CASTRDSTTGELFF. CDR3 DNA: TGTGCCAGTACTAGGGACTCGACCACCGGGGAGCTGTTTTTT. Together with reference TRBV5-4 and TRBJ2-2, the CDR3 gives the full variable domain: ETGVTQSPTHLIKTRGQQVTLRCSSQSGHNTVSWYQQALGQGPQFIFQYYREEENGRGNFPPRFSGLQFPNYSSELNVNALELDDSALYLCASTRDSTTGELFFGEGSRLTVL.

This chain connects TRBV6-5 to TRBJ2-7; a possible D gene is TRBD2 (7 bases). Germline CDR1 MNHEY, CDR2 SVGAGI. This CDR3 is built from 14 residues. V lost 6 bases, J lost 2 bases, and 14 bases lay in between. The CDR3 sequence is CASRRPGGPYEQYF. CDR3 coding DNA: TGTGCCAGCAGGAGGCCGGGGGGCCCCTACGAGCAGTACTTC.

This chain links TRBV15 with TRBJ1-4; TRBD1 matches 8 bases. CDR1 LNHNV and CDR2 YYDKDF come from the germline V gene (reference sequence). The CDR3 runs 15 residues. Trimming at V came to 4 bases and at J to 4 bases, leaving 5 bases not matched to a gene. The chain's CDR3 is CATSIGTGLNEKLFF. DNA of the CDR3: TGTGCCACCAGCATAGGGACAGGACTTAATGAAAAACTGTTTTTT.

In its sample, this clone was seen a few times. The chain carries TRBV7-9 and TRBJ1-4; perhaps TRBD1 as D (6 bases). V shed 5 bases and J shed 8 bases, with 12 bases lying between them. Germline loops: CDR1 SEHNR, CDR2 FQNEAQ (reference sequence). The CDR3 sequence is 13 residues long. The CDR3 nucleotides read TGTGCCAGCAGCCCGACGGGGGGCGAAAAACTGTTTTTT. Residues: CASSPTGGEKLFF. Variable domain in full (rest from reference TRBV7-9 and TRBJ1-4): DTGVSQNPRHKITKRGQNVTFRCDPISEHNRLYWYRQTLGQGPEFLTYFQNEAQLEKSRLLSDRFSAERPKGSFSTLEIQRTEQGDSAMYLCASSPTGGEKLFFGSGTQLSVL.

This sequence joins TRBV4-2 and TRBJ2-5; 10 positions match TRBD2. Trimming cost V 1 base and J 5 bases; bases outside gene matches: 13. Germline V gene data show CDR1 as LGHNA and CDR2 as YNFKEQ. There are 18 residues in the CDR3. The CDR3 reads CASSQGAGSGGAYETQYF. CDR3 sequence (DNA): TGTGCCAGCAGCCAAGGTGCGGGAAGCGGGGGGGCTTATGAGACCCAGTACTTC.

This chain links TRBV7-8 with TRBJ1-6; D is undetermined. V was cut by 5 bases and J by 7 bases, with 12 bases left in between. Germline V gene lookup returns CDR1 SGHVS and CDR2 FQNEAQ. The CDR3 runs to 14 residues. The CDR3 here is CASSEVGSNSPLHF. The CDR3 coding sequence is TGTGCCAGCAGCGAGGTCGGATCAAATTCACCCCTCCACTTT.

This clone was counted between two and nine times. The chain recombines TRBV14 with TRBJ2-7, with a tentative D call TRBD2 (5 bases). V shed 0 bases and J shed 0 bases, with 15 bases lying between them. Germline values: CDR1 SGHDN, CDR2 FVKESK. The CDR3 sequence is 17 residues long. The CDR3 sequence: CASSQELSPGFSYEQYF. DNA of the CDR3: TGTGCCAGCAGCCAAGAGTTGAGCCCGGGATTCTCCTACGAGCAGTACTTC.

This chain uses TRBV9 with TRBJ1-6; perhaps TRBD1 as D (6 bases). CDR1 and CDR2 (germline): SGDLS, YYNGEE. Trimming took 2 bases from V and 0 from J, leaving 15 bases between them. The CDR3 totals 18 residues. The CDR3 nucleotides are TGTGCCAGCAGCGTCTCGAGGACAGCTTCCTCCTATAATTCACCCCTCCACTTT. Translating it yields CASSVSRTASSYNSPLHF.

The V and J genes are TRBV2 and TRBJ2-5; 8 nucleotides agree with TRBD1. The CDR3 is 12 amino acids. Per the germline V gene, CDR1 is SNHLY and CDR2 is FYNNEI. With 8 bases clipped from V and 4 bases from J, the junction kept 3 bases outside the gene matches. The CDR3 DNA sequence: TGTGCCAGCCTAGACAGGGGAGAGACCCAGTACTTC. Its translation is CASLDRGETQYF.

The CDR3 region is CATSRDGQDYGYTF. As DNA, the CDR3 is TGTGCCACCAGCAGAGATGGGCAGGACTATGGCTACACCTTC. This chain connects TRBV15 to TRBJ1-2; D not resolved. Trimming stripped 0 bases from V and 3 bases from J, with 8 bases between. CDR1 and CDR2 (germline): LNHNV, YYDKDF (reference sequence). CDR3 length: 14 amino acids.

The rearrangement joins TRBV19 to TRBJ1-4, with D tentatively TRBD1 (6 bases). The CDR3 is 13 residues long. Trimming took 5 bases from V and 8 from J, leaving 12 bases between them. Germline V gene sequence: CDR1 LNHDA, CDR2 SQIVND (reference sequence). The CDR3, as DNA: TGTGCCAGTAGTTTTGACAGGTGGGAAAAACTGTTTTTT. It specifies CASSFDRWEKLFF. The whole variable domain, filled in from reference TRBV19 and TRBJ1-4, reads DGGITQSPKYLFRKEGQNVTLSCEQNLNHDAMYWYRQDPGQGLRLIYYSQIVNDFQKGDIAEGYSVSREKKESFPLTVTSAQKNPTAFYLCASSFDRWEKLFFGSGTQLSVL.

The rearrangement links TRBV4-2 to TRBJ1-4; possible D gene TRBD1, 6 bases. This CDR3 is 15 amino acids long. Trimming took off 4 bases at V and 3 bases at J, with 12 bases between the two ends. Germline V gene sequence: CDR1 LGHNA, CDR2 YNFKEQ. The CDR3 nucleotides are TGTGCCAGCAGCCTGAGCAGGGGATCTAATGAAAAACTGTTTTTT. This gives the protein CASSLSRGSNEKLFF.

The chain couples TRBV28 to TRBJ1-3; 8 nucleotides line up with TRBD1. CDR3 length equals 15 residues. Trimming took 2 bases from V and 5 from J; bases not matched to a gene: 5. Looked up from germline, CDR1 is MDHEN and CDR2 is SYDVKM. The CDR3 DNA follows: TGTGCCAGCAGTTTACAGGGGGCGAGGAGAAACACCATATATTTT. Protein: CASSLQGARRNTIYF. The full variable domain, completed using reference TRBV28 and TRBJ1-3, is DVKVTQSSRYLVKRTGEKVFLECVQDMDHENMFWYRQDPGLGLRLIYFSYDVKMKEKGDIPEGYSVSREKKERFSLILESASTNQTSMYLCASSLQGARRNTIYFGEGSWLTVV.

The CDR3 DNA reads TGTGCCAGCAGTGAATATACAGGGGCGGCAGAGACCCAGTACTTC. It encodes CASSEYTGAAETQYF. The J gene is TRBJ2-5, the V gene TRBV25-1; 7 bases match TRBD1. The CDR3 is 15 residues long. The V segment lost 0 bases and the J segment 4 bases; nucleotides outside the gene matches: 5. The germline CDR1 and CDR2 sequences are MGHDK and SYGVNS.

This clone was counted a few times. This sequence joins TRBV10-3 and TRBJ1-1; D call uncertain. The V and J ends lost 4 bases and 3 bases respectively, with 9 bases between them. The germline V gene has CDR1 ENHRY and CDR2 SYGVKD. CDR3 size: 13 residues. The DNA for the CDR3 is TGTGCCATCAGTGCCGAGGAGGACACTGAAGCTTTCTTT. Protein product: CAISAEEDTEAFF.

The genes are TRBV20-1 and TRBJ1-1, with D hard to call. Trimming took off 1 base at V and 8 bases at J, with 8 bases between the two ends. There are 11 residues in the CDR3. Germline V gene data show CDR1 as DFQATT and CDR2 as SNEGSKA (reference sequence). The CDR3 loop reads CSARGAGEAFF. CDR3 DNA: TGCAGTGCTAGAGGGGCGGGGGAAGCTTTCTTT.

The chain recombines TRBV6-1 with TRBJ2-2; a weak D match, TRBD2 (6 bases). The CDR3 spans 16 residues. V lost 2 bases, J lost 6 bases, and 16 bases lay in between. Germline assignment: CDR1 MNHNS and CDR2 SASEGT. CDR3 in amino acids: CASSEQSFGGAGELFF. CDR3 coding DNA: TGTGCCAGCAGTGAACAATCGTTTGGAGGGGCCGGGGAGCTGTTTTTT.

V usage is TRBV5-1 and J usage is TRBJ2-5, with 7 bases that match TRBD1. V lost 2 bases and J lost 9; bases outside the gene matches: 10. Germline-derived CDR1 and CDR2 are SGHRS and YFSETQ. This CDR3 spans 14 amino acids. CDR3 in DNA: TGCGCCAGCAGCTTAACAGGGGCTTTGGAGGCCCAGTACTTC. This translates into CASSLTGALEAQYF.

This CDR3 is CASSVGRGLKNTEAFF. CDR3 DNA: TGCGCCAGCAGTGTCGGTAGGGGGCTAAAGAACACTGAAGCTTTCTTT. V usage is TRBV10-2 and J usage is TRBJ1-1; 7 nucleotides match TRBD1. This CDR3 region has 16 residues. Unmatched junction bases numbered 9, after V lost 4 bases and J lost 1 base. In germline, CDR1 is WSHSY, CDR2 SAAADI.

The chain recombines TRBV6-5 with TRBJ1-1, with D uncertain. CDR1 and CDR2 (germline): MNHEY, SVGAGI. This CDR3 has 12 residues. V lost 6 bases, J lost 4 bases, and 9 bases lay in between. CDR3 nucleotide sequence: TGTGCCAGCAGAGACCCGGGCACTGAAGCTTTCTTT. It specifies CASRDPGTEAFF.

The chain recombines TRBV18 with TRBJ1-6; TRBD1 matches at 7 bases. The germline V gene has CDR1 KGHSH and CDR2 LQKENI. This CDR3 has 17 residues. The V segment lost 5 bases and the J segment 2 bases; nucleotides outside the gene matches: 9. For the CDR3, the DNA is TGTGCCAGCTCAAGACTGGAGGGGGCTACCTATAATTCACCCCTCCACTTT. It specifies CASSRLEGATYNSPLHF.

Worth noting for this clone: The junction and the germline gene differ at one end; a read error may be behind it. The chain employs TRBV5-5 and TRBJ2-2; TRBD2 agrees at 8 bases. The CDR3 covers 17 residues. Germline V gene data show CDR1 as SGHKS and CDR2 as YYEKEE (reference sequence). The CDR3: CASSLGGRGGNAGELFF. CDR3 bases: TGTGCCAGCAGCTTGGGGGGGCGCGGGGGGAACGCCGGGGAGCTGTTTTTT.

In nucleotides, the CDR3 is TGTGCCATCAGACAGGCCAACTATGGCTACACCTTC. Translated: CAIRQANYGYTF. This chain connects TRBV6-6 to TRBJ1-2; tentative D call: TRBD1 (6 bases). Between the trimmed V and J ends, which lost 10 bases and 2 bases, there was a span of 11 bases. Germline V lookup: CDR1 MNHNY, CDR2 SVGAGI (reference sequence). The CDR3 loop spans 12 amino acids.